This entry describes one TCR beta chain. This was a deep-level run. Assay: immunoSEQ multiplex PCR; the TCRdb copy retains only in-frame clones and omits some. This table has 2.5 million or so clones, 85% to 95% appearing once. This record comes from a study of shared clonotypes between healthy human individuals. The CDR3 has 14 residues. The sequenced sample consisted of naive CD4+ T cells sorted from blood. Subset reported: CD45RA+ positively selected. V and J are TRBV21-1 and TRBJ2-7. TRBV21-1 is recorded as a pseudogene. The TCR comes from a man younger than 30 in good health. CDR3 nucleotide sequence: TGTGCCAGCAGCAAAGGGGAACCCCCCTACGAGCAGTACTTC. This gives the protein CASSKGEPPYEQYF.